The next 19 T cell receptor beta chains were all read from a single sample in a study of T cell repertoires in cytomegalovirus infection. TCRdb passed the reads through MiXCR, listing each CDR3 protein once. The sample includes 630,000 or so distinct CDR3 sequences, 24% of them seen just once. Material: CD8+ T cells from PBMCs. Receptors originate from a human donor in good health (CMV status not recorded). Some clones in this sample may be carry-over from other donors' samples.

This clonotype occurred a few times. The chain couples TRBV6-2 or TRBV6-3 to TRBJ2-3, with 7 bases matching TRBD2. The germline V gene encodes CDR1 MNHEY and CDR2 SVGEGT. V dropped 5 bases and J dropped 0; count of bases not matched to a gene: 8. The CDR3 is 16 amino acids. The DNA for the CDR3 is TGTGCCAGCAGTAACCCCGCGGGGGTAAGCACAGATACGCAGTATTTT. Translating it yields CASSNPAGVSTDTQYF.

Only a few counts were recorded for this clonotype. V is TRBV27 and J is TRBJ1-1; 8 bases match TRBD1. Germline-derived CDR1 and CDR2 are MNHEY and SMNVEV (reference sequence). The V segment lost 1 base and the J segment 3 bases; nucleotides outside the gene matches: 4. The CDR3 consists of 15 residues. The CDR3 sequence: CASSLFAGGHTEAFF. The CDR3 DNA reads TGTGCCAGCAGTTTATTCGCAGGGGGCCACACTGAAGCTTTCTTT.

The chain uses TRBV2 and TRBJ1-2, with D perhaps matching TRBD1 (5 bases). Looked up from germline, CDR1 is SNHLY and CDR2 is FYNNEI. CDR3 length: 13 residues. The V end was cut by 3 bases, the J end by 4 bases, with 9 bases between. CDR3 sequence reads: CASSDDRAYGYTF. The CDR3 nucleotides read TGTGCCAGCAGTGATGACAGAGCCTATGGCTACACCTTC.

The chain uses TRBV12-3 or TRBV12-4 and TRBJ2-1, with 10 nucleotides matching TRBD1. The CDR3 runs to 15 residues. J lost 8 bases, V lost 6 bases, and 10 bases had no gene match. This chain's CDR3 is CASSSLTGGIDEQFF. The CDR3 DNA reads TGTGCCAGCAGCTCTCTGACAGGGGGCATAGATGAGCAGTTCTTC.

Many counts were recorded for this clonotype. This rearrangement joins TRBV7-6 to TRBJ2-1; 8 bases line up with TRBD1. The CDR3 consists of 17 residues. Trimming cost V 0 bases and J 4 bases; bases outside gene matches: 8. Per germline, CDR1 SGHVS and CDR2 FNYEAQ. Here the CDR3 reads CASSLAQTGGSYNEQFF. CDR3 bases: TGTGCCAGCAGCTTAGCGCAAACAGGGGGAAGTTACAATGAGCAGTTCTTC.

This chain links TRBV3-1 with TRBJ2-7, with TRBD1 as a possible D gene (5 bases). Trimming shortened V by 2 bases and J by 4 bases, and 9 bases separated the two germline ends. The CDR3 runs to 13 residues. The germline CDR1 and CDR2 sequences are LGHDT and YNNKEL (reference sequence). The CDR3: CASSQRQHYEQYF. The CDR3 nucleotides are TGTGCCAGCAGCCAACGACAGCATTACGAGCAGTACTTC.

V is TRBV5-5 and J is TRBJ2-7; D gene ambiguous. The CDR3 loop spans 12 amino acids. Germline V gives CDR1 SGHKS, CDR2 YYEKEE (reference sequence). Trimming pared 1 base from V and 12 bases from J, leaving 14 bases between. The CDR3 nucleotides are TGTGCCAGCAGCTTGAATCACGGAACGGGGTACTTC. As protein: CASSLNHGTGYF.

This clonotype was found many times. This sequence joins TRBV28 and TRBJ2-2; TRBD1 is a possible D gene (6 bases). V lost 5 bases and J 1 base, leaving 14 bases between the germline ends. Germline CDR1 MDHEN, CDR2 SYDVKM. The CDR3 is 16 residues long. The DNA for the CDR3 is TGTGCCAGCAGTCCAATAGGGGGTCGGAACACCGGGGAGCTGTTTTTT. Translation gives CASSPIGGRNTGELFF.

The V call is TRBV19, the J call TRBJ2-3; no clear D. Per germline, CDR1 LNHDA and CDR2 SQIVND (reference sequence). This CDR3 region has 13 residues. The V end was cut by 1 base, the J end by 5 bases, with 7 bases between. The CDR3 loop reads CASSIVSEDTQYF. Here the CDR3 DNA reads TGTGCCAGTAGTATAGTCTCGGAAGATACGCAGTATTTT.

This chain connects TRBV28 to TRBJ2-5, with unresolved D. CDR1 is MDHEN and CDR2 is SYDVKM in the germline V gene. The CDR3 length is 13 residues. Between the trimmed V and J ends, which lost 5 bases and 5 bases, there was a span of 12 bases. The CDR3 spells CASSMELRETQYF. The CDR3 nucleotides read TGTGCCAGCAGTATGGAGTTGCGGGAGACCCAGTACTTC. The complete variable domain, with remaining parts taken from reference TRBV28 and TRBJ2-5, reads DVKVTQSSRYLVKRTGEKVFLECVQDMDHENMFWYRQDPGLGLRLIYFSYDVKMKEKGDIPEGYSVSREKKERFSLILESASTNQTSMYLCASSMELRETQYFGPGTRLLVL.

The rearrangement uses TRBV19 and TRBJ2-5; a possible D gene is TRBD1 (8 bases). Per the germline V gene, CDR1 is LNHDA and CDR2 is SQIVND (reference sequence). The CDR3 is made up of 14 amino acids. Trimming took off 6 bases at V and 4 bases at J, with 15 bases between the two ends. CDR3 nucleotides: TGTGCCAGTAGCGGTACAGGGGGGGGAGAGACCCAGTACTTC. It is translated as CASSGTGGGETQYF.

At least ten counts were recorded for this clonotype. V usage is TRBV27 and J usage is TRBJ1-2, with 7 bases fitting TRBD1. Trimming at V came to 6 bases and at J to 2 bases, leaving 6 bases not matched to a gene. CDR3 length: 14 residues. Germline V gives CDR1 MNHEY, CDR2 SMNVEV (reference sequence). The CDR3 here is CASSFDRVNYGYTF. CDR3 in DNA: TGTGCCAGCAGCTTCGACAGGGTGAACTATGGCTACACCTTC.

This clonotype has only one observation. A much more abundant neighbour one base away suggests this may be a read error. The V and J genes are TRBV7-2 and TRBJ1-2; no clear D. CDR1 and CDR2 (germline): SGHTA, FQGNSA. Trimming took 2 bases from V and 5 from J, leaving 18 bases between them. This CDR3 is 16 amino acids long. This chain's CDR3 is CASSLYPRGTTYGYTF. The CDR3, as DNA: TGTGCCAGCAGCTTATACCCCCGGGGTACGACTTATGGCTACACCTTC.

The V call is TRBV7-9, the J call TRBJ2-3, with TRBD1 as a possible D gene (5 bases). Germline values: CDR1 SEHNR, CDR2 FQNEAQ (reference sequence). V lost 3 bases and J lost 0, with 10 bases in between. The CDR3 is 15 amino acids. The CDR3 loop reads CASSFTDKSTDTQYF. CDR3 DNA: TGTGCCAGCAGCTTTACGGACAAAAGCACAGATACGCAGTATTTT.

This clonotype was counted only a few times. V and J are TRBV29-1 and TRBJ2-3; 7 bases fit TRBD2. Per germline, CDR1 SQVTM and CDR2 ANQGSEA. This CDR3 spans 13 amino acids. V dropped 3 bases and J dropped 4; count of bases not matched to a gene: 4. The CDR3 coding sequence is TGCAGCGTTGATGGTGGGGGGGCAGATACGCAGTATTTT. Protein sequence: CSVDGGGADTQYF.

The V call is TRBV11-3, the J call TRBJ2-1, with D possibly TRBD1 on 7 matching bases. V gave up 4 bases and J gave up 8 bases, with 18 bases separating them. Germline CDR1 SGHNT, CDR2 YENEEA. There are 15 residues in the CDR3. CDR3 loop: CASSSRRGLFYEQFF. In DNA, the CDR3 is TGTGCCAGCAGCTCGCGGAGGGGGCTTTTCTATGAGCAGTTCTTC.

This chain links TRBV28 with TRBJ1-2; no definite D call. V lost 2 bases and J lost 6, with 22 bases in between. The CDR3 has 17 residues. Germline CDR1 reads MDHEN; CDR2 reads SYDVKM. The CDR3 protein is CASSLRKPYGRSDGYTF. The CDR3 coding sequence is TGTGCCAGCAGTTTACGGAAACCCTACGGCCGGTCGGATGGCTACACCTTC.

The chain has TRBV5-1 and TRBJ1-1, with D perhaps TRBD1 (5 bases). The germline V gene encodes CDR1 SGHRS and CDR2 YFSETQ. V was cut by 4 bases and J by 5 bases, with 18 bases left in between. The CDR3 runs to 15 residues. The CDR3 protein is CASSGTDSLYTEAFF. The CDR3, as DNA: TGCGCCAGCAGCGGAACCGACAGCCTCTATACTGAAGCTTTCTTT.

The rearrangement uses TRBV7-9 and TRBJ2-7; no reliable D call. Trimming stripped 5 bases from V and 2 bases from J, with 13 bases between. Germline V gene sequence: CDR1 SEHNR, CDR2 FQNEAQ (reference sequence). The CDR3 loop spans 14 amino acids. The CDR3 protein is CASSEENTAYEQYF. In DNA form, the CDR3 reads TGTGCCAGCAGCGAGGAGAACACTGCCTACGAGCAGTACTTC.